This entry lists 17 T cell receptor beta chains sequenced from one sample in a study of cytomegalovirus exposure and HLA in healthy donors. PCR amplification relied on 60 Vbeta primers (plus 13 Jbeta primers). Measured with immunoSEQ multiplex PCR; TCRdb has only the in-frame clones, and not every one. The sample contains approximately 59,000 clones, more than 75% of which appear only once. Input material: PBMCs. These receptors were obtained from a girl aged 10 to 17 in good health and CMV-seropositive.

In DNA, the CDR3 is TGTGCCTGGAGTGTATCCTCAGATACGCAGTATTTT. This sequence encodes CAWSVSSDTQYF. The V and J genes are TRBV30 and TRBJ2-3; D not certain. This CDR3 region has 12 residues. Germline V gene data show CDR1 as GTSNPN and CDR2 as SVGIG (reference sequence). Trimming took off 0 bases at V and 4 bases at J, with 5 bases between the two ends.

Concerning this clone itself: Mismatch with germline at one junction end may stem from a read error. The V gene is TRBV7-7, the J gene TRBJ2-3; 8 nucleotides align to TRBD2. The CDR3 loop spans 14 amino acids. CDR1 is SSHAT and CDR2 is FNYEAQ in the germline V gene (reference sequence). The CDR3 DNA reads as TGTGCTAGCAGCCCCGGGGGGGACCCAGATACGCAGTATTTT. It translates to CASSPGGDPDTQYF. Looking up the rest from reference TRBV7-7 and TRBJ2-3 gives the full variable domain: GAGVSQSPRYKVTKRGQDVTLRCDPISSHATLYWYQQALGQGPEFLTYFNYEAQPDKSGLPSDRFSAERPEGSISTLTIQRTEQRDSAMYRCASSPGGDPDTQYFGPGTRLTVL.

The CDR3 bases are TGTGCCAGCAGTGAATCAGGGACATACTATGGCTACACCTTC. It specifies CASSESGTYYGYTF. This chain uses TRBV6-1 with TRBJ1-2; a weak D match, TRBD1 (6 bases). The CDR3 extends over 14 amino acids. The V end lost 2 bases, the J end lost 3 bases, and 10 bases lay between the germline ends. Per the germline V gene, CDR1 is MNHNS and CDR2 is SASEGT.

V is TRBV7-2 and J is TRBJ2-7; no reliable D call. Germline assignment: CDR1 SGHTA and CDR2 FQGNSA. V gave up 1 base and J gave up 3 bases, with 7 bases separating them. The CDR3 extends over 13 amino acids. CDR3 sequence (DNA): TGTGCCAGCAGCTTAGGAGACATCTACGAGCAGTACTTC. Protein product: CASSLGDIYEQYF.

This clone was seen a few times. V gene TRBV6-1 combines with J gene TRBJ2-7; the D gene is possibly TRBD1 (6 bases). CDR1 MNHNS and CDR2 SASEGT come from the germline V gene. CDR3 length: 14 residues. Trimming shortened V by 7 bases and J by 3 bases, and 16 bases separated the two germline ends. CDR3 amino acids: CASTPTGNLYEQYF. CDR3 sequence (DNA): TGTGCCAGCACCCCAACAGGGAACCTCTACGAGCAGTACTTC.

The V and J genes are TRBV5-1 and TRBJ2-7, with D maybe TRBD2 (5 bases). The germline V and J ends were trimmed by 5 bases and 1 base, with 10 bases remaining between them. This CDR3 is built from 13 residues. Germline CDR1 and CDR2: SGHRS and YFSETQ. CDR3 coding DNA: TGCGCCAGCAGACGTAGCGTGTCCTACGAGCAGTACTTC. It codes for CASRRSVSYEQYF.

The gene calls are TRBV7-2 and TRBJ2-5; no definite D call. Trimming pared 5 bases from V and 5 bases from J, leaving 9 bases between. The CDR3 has 12 amino acids. The germline CDR1 and CDR2 sequences are SGHTA and FQGNSA. The CDR3 protein is CASSPAVETQYF. Written as DNA, the CDR3 is TGTGCCAGCAGCCCCGCGGTTGAGACCCAGTACTTC.

The chain couples TRBV19 to TRBJ1-2; D is uncertain. Trimming took off 6 bases at V and 4 bases at J, with 12 bases between the two ends. The CDR3 has 13 residues. Per the germline V gene, CDR1 is LNHDA and CDR2 is SQIVND (reference sequence). CDR3 protein: CASSREALYGYTF. DNA of the CDR3: TGTGCCAGTAGCCGCGAGGCCCTCTATGGCTACACCTTC.

The count of this clone is one. Here the CDR3 reads CASSPRRDPYNEQFF. In nucleotides, the CDR3 is TGTGCCAGCAGCCCCCGCAGGGATCCCTACAATGAGCAGTTCTTC. V is TRBV7-9 and J is TRBJ2-1, with a tentative D call TRBD1 (5 bases). Looked up from germline, CDR1 is SEHNR and CDR2 is FQNEAQ (reference sequence). Trimming took 5 bases from V and 2 from J, leaving 13 bases between them. This CDR3 is built from 15 residues.

The V gene is TRBV7-9, the J gene TRBJ1-3, with 8 bases identical to TRBD1. The germline CDR1 and CDR2 sequences are SEHNR and FQNEAQ (reference sequence). This CDR3 is built from 15 residues. With V trimmed by 3 bases and J by 1 base, 2 bases remained unmatched. CDR3 sequence (DNA): TGTGCCAGCAGCTTCCAGGGGGCTTCTGGAAACACCATATATTTT. Translated, it gives CASSFQGASGNTIYF.

CDR3 residues: CASSSDSLYGYTF. The CDR3 nucleotides read TGTGCCAGCAGCTCGGACAGTCTGTACGGCTACACCTTC. The gene calls are TRBV7-9 and TRBJ1-2; weak D call: TRBD1 (6 bases). The CDR3 runs to 13 residues. V lost 4 bases to trimming and J lost 8 bases, with 14 bases between them. CDR1 and CDR2 (germline): SEHNR, FQNEAQ (reference sequence).

The rearrangement links TRBV7-8 to TRBJ1-6; TRBD1 matches at 8 bases. CDR1 and CDR2 from the germline V gene are SGHVS and FQNEAQ. V shed 0 bases, J shed 12 bases, and the junction held 4 bases outside the gene matches. CDR3 length: 14 residues. CDR3 protein: CASSLAEGTGPLHF. The CDR3 DNA reads TGTGCCAGCAGCTTAGCGGAGGGGACAGGACCCCTCCACTTT.

This sequence joins TRBV27 and TRBJ2-5; D might be TRBD2 (6 bases). The V gene's germline CDR1 is MNHEY and CDR2 SMNVEV (reference sequence). Trimming stripped 3 bases from V and 5 bases from J, with 10 bases between. This CDR3 contains 13 residues. The DNA for the CDR3 is TGTGCCAGCAGTTTTCGTGGGGGGGAGACCCAGTACTTC. It translates to CASSFRGGETQYF.

This clone was seen a single time. The rearrangement uses TRBV11-2 and TRBJ2-5, with D maybe TRBD2 (5 bases). The V gene lost 5 bases and the J gene lost 5 bases, with 9 bases spanning the gap. The CDR3 sequence is 12 residues long. The V gene's germline CDR1 is SGHAT and CDR2 FQNNGV. The CDR3 protein is CASSRTQETQYF. CDR3 bases: TGTGCCAGCAGCCGGACTCAGGAGACCCAGTACTTC.

The rearrangement links TRBV29-1 to TRBJ2-7, with a tentative D call TRBD1 (5 bases). The CDR3 contains 11 residues. V lost 6 bases and J lost 6, with 12 bases in between. Germline-derived CDR1 and CDR2 are SQVTM and ANQGSEA. CDR3 nucleotides: TGCAGCGTGGGAAGGGGCGGCGAGCAGTACTTC. Translated, it gives CSVGRGGEQYF.

This clone was observed a few times. The chain joins TRBV6-1 to TRBJ2-7; a possible D gene is TRBD1 (6 bases). V was trimmed by 4 bases and J by 2 bases, leaving 15 bases between them. Germline CDR1 reads MNHNS; CDR2 reads SASEGT. The length of the CDR3 is 15 residues. CDR3 coding DNA: TGTGCCAGCAGTGCCTCGGACAGCTCAGCCTACGAGCAGTACTTC. This translates into CASSASDSSAYEQYF.

The chain recombines TRBV5-8 with TRBJ1-1; D perhaps matches TRBD1 (6 bases). Trimming removed 2 bases from V and 4 bases from J, with 12 bases in between. There are 14 residues in the CDR3. The germline V gene has CDR1 SGHTS and CDR2 YDEGEE. The CDR3 loop is CASSLWQGGTEAFF. The CDR3 DNA reads TGTGCCAGCAGCTTATGGCAAGGGGGCACTGAAGCTTTCTTT.